This TCR beta chain was recovered during a study of T cell responses to AZD1222 COVID-19 vaccine. Notes on the study in general: No repertoire was sampled before or during the peak T cell response, only after it.

Deletions cut 8 bases from V and 8 bases from J, with 12 bases between. CDR1 is MNHEY, CDR2 SVGAGI, per germline. CDR3 length: 11 residues. The table came from immunoSEQ multiplex PCR; TCRdb's copy has only in-frame clones and leaves some out. Among about 130,000 clones listed, 89% were seen once. A note on this clone: Its specificity is not known.

The chain links TRBV6-5 to TRBJ1-2, with TRBD1 as a possible D gene (6 bases). Sequenced material: peripheral blood, taken on day 0 of AZD1222 vaccination. The sequence was collected from an adult in good health. The CDR3 nucleotides read TGTGCCAGCTCCAGGGGCGAAGGCTACACCTTC. It translates to CASSRGEGYTF.